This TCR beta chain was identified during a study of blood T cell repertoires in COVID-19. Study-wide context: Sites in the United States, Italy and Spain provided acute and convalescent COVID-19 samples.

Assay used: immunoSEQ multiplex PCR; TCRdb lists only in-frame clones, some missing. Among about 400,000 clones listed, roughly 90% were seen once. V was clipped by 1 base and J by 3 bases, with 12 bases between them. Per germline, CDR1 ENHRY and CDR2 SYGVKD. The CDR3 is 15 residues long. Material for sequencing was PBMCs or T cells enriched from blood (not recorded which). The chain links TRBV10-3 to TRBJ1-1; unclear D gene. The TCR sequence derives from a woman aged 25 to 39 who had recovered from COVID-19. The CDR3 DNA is TGTGCCATCAGTGAGTTTGATTTGCGGGACACTGAAGCTTTCTTT. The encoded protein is CAISEFDLRDTEAFF.